The next 32 T cell receptor beta chains were all read from a single sample in a study of T cells after yellow fever vaccination. TCRdb analysed the 5' RACE reads with MiXCR anew, one entry per CDR3 protein. The data hold about 300,000 distinct CDR3 sequences, with around 9.3% observed a single time. Sample: CD4+ T cells sorted from PBMCs, taken 5 days after the yellow fever booster vaccination. These receptors all come from a man younger than 30 who received the YFV17D yellow fever vaccine.

This clonotype was seen only a few times. CDR3 bases: TGTGCCAGTAGTGATTCTCCGGTTAACTATGGCTACACCTTC. Protein: CASSDSPVNYGYTF. The V call is TRBV19, the J call TRBJ1-2; D gene uncertain. CDR3 length: 14 residues. CDR1 and CDR2 (germline): LNHDA, SQIVND (reference sequence). The V end lost 5 bases, the J end lost 1 base, and 11 bases lay between the germline ends.

This clonotype came up a few times. The V and J genes are TRBV20-1 and TRBJ2-5; 9 nucleotides agree with TRBD2. Per the germline V gene, CDR1 is DFQATT and CDR2 is SNEGSKA (reference sequence). V lost 4 bases, J lost 3 bases, and 3 bases stayed unmatched. The CDR3 length is 13 residues. The CDR3 loop reads CSAIERGEETQYF. CDR3 in DNA: TGCAGTGCTATAGAGCGGGGGGAAGAGACCCAGTACTTC.

This clonotype was observed at least ten times. This chain connects TRBV7-2 to TRBJ2-5; no firm D call. Trimming shortened V by 6 bases and J by 2 bases, and 10 bases separated the two germline ends. The CDR3 is 13 residues long. From germline, CDR1 is SGHTA and CDR2 FQGNSA. CDR3: CASSFNRQETQYF. CDR3 bases: TGTGCCAGCAGTTTTAACAGACAAGAGACCCAGTACTTC.

This clonotype appeared many times. The chain joins TRBV25-1 to TRBJ1-4; perhaps TRBD1 as D (6 bases). Trimming pared 4 bases from V and 8 bases from J, leaving 11 bases between. Germline V gene lookup returns CDR1 MGHDK and CDR2 SYGVNS. The CDR3 covers 13 residues. CDR3: CASSAGVGEKLFF. The CDR3 DNA reads as TGTGCCAGCAGTGCAGGGGTCGGCGAAAAACTGTTTTTT. The full variable domain, completed using reference TRBV25-1 and TRBJ1-4, is EADIYQTPRYLVIGTGKKITLECSQTMGHDKMYWYQQDPGMELHLIHYSYGVNSTEKGDLSSESTVSRIRTEHFPLTLESARPSHTSQYLCASSAGVGEKLFFGSGTQLSVL.

This clonotype has only a few counts. This chain uses TRBV5-1 with TRBJ2-3, with 7 bases identical to TRBD1. With V trimmed by 5 bases and J by 1 base, 7 bases remained unmatched. Germline V gene sequence: CDR1 SGHRS, CDR2 YFSETQ. The CDR3 totals 15 residues. The CDR3 nucleotides are TGCGCCAGCAGGGCCGGGACAGTGGGCACAGATACGCAGTATTTT. This encodes CASRAGTVGTDTQYF.

This clonotype was picked up a small number of times. CDR3 amino acids: CAIGRSKETQYF. CDR3 nucleotide sequence: TGTGCCATCGGCCGATCTAAGGAGACCCAGTACTTC. This chain connects TRBV10-3 to TRBJ2-5; D call uncertain. Germline CDR1 ENHRY, CDR2 SYGVKD. The CDR3 contains 12 residues. Trimming stripped 8 bases from V and 5 bases from J, with 12 bases between.

There are a few counts of this clonotype. The chain uses TRBV4-1 and TRBJ1-5; D is unclear. CDR1 is MGHRA, CDR2 YSYEKL, per germline. V was cut by 0 bases and J by 0 bases, with 27 bases left in between. The CDR3 is 22 amino acids. The CDR3 nucleotides are TGCGCCAGCAGCCAAGATAAATGGGGTACAGCATTACTGAATTATAGCAATCAGCCCCAGCATTTT. Amino acids: CASSQDKWGTALLNYSNQPQHF.

This clonotype was seen a few times. J is TRBJ1-1 and V is TRBV9; the D is unclear. The germline V and J ends were trimmed by 4 bases and 4 bases, with 8 bases remaining between them. Germline V gene sequence: CDR1 SGDLS, CDR2 YYNGEE. CDR3 size: 12 residues. CDR3 amino acids: CASSLPSTEAFF. DNA for the CDR3: TGTGCCAGCAGCCTTCCATCCACTGAAGCTTTCTTT.

This clonotype has a count of ten or more. V usage is TRBV4-3 and J usage is TRBJ2-5; D may correspond to TRBD1 or TRBD2 (5 bases each). The V end was cut by 0 bases, the J end by 6 bases, with 20 bases between. The CDR3 has 17 amino acids. Germline lookup yields CDR1 LGHNA and CDR2 YSLEER. The CDR3 sequence: CASSQDLRGPTPKTQYF. Written as DNA, the CDR3 is TGCGCCAGCAGCCAAGATCTGAGGGGCCCTACCCCGAAGACCCAGTACTTC.

The sample holds a few counts of this clonotype. J is TRBJ2-1 and V is TRBV7-8; TRBD1 aligns across 10 bases. In germline, CDR1 is SGHVS, CDR2 FQNEAQ. Losses at the gene ends were 5 bases for V and 6 bases for J; bases not matched to a gene: 10. There are 16 residues in the CDR3. CDR3 nucleotide sequence: TGTGCCAGCAGCCCAAAGGGACAGGGGTTTTCCAATGAGCAGTTCTTC. Its translation is CASSPKGQGFSNEQFF.

This clonotype was seen only a few times. The J gene is TRBJ2-5, the V gene TRBV5-1, with 15 bases fitting TRBD2. The CDR3 is 16 amino acids. J gave up 4 bases and V 4 bases, and 5 bases lay outside the gene matches. The germline V gene encodes CDR1 SGHRS and CDR2 YFSETQ. In DNA, the CDR3 is TGCGCCAGCAGCCCGGGACTAGCGGGGGGTCGAGAGACCCAGTACTTC. Translating it yields CASSPGLAGGRETQYF.

This clonotype was detected a few times. The chain is built from TRBV7-2 and TRBJ1-1; possibly TRBD1 for D (6 bases). V lost 5 bases to trimming and J lost 5 bases, with 18 bases between them. CDR3 size: 15 residues. Germline CDR1 is SGHTA and CDR2 is FQGNSA. The CDR3 DNA reads TGTGCCAGCAGCCAAGACAGGTGGAGCGCGACTGAAGCTTTCTTT. Translated, it gives CASSQDRWSATEAFF.

The rearrangement joins TRBV7-6 to TRBJ2-6, with D perhaps TRBD1 or TRBD2 (5 bases each). The CDR3 totals 15 residues. With 5 bases removed from V and 2 bases from J, the gap between germline ends came to 10 bases. Per germline, CDR1 SGHVS and CDR2 FNYEAQ. The CDR3 DNA follows: TGTGCCAGCAGCGTGGGGGTACCTGGGGCCAACGTCCTGACTTTC. Protein product: CASSVGVPGANVLTF. Drawing the rest from reference TRBV7-6 and TRBJ2-6, the complete variable domain is GAGVSQSPRYKVTKRGQDVALRCDPISGHVSLYWYRQALGQGPEFLTYFNYEAQQDKSGLPNDRFSAERPEGSISTLTIQRTEQRDSAMYRCASSVGVPGANVLTFGAGSRLTVL.

This clonotype came up many times. The chain couples TRBV7-8 to TRBJ2-5, with D uncertain. Trimming stripped 2 bases from V and 13 bases from J, with 14 bases between. Germline assignment: CDR1 SGHVS and CDR2 FQNEAQ. The CDR3 runs to 12 residues. The CDR3 DNA reads TGTGCCAGCAGCTTATCATCCTTGGCCATGTACTTC. This encodes CASSLSSLAMYF.

The chain combines TRBV2 with TRBJ2-1, with TRBD2 identical over 13 bases. CDR3 length equals 15 residues. V gave up 6 bases and J gave up 3 bases; unmatched junction bases: 2. The germline CDR1 and CDR2 sequences are SNHLY and FYNNEI. DNA of the CDR3: TGTGCCAGCAGCGGGACTAGCGGGGTCTACAATGAGCAGTTCTTC. Translated, it gives CASSGTSGVYNEQFF.

CDR3 sequence (DNA): TGTGCCAGCAGTTCCCCTAGCAGCATGGCCGGGGAGCTGTTTTTT. It translates to CASSSPSSMAGELFF. The chain joins TRBV2 to TRBJ2-2; weak D call: TRBD2 (5 bases). Germline V gene data show CDR1 as SNHLY and CDR2 as FYNNEI. The CDR3 totals 15 residues. Trimming shortened V by 5 bases and J by 6 bases, and 16 bases separated the two germline ends.

The chain combines TRBV20-1 with TRBJ1-2, with TRBD1 as a possible D gene (5 bases). The CDR3 has 15 amino acids. From germline, CDR1 is DFQATT and CDR2 SNEGSKA (reference sequence). V was clipped by 0 bases and J by 6 bases, with 17 bases between them. CDR3 DNA: TGCAGTGCTAGAGATAGCCGGGGCACAGAACATGGCTACACCTTC. Translation: CSARDSRGTEHGYTF.

The chain couples TRBV3-1 to TRBJ2-1; perhaps TRBD2 as D (7 bases). The germline V and J ends were trimmed by 4 bases and 2 bases, with 15 bases remaining between them. Germline values: CDR1 LGHDT, CDR2 YNNKEL (reference sequence). The CDR3 spans 16 residues. The CDR3 here is CASSPLGGVAYNEQFF. CDR3 coding DNA: TGTGCCAGCAGCCCTTTAGGGGGGGTCGCCTACAATGAGCAGTTCTTC.

The V call is TRBV6-6, the J call TRBJ1-1; a weak D match, TRBD1 (6 bases). Germline CDR1 is MNHNY and CDR2 is SVGAGI (reference sequence). The CDR3 loop spans 13 amino acids. Trimming cost V 6 bases and J 5 bases, with 13 bases left between them. CDR3 nucleotide sequence: TGTGCCAGCAGCTTCGGACAGCAGACTGAAGCTTTCTTT. Protein sequence: CASSFGQQTEAFF.

This clonotype came up many times. The rearrangement joins TRBV28 to TRBJ2-5; D call uncertain. Germline CDR1 reads MDHEN; CDR2 reads SYDVKM. The V gene lost 0 bases and the J gene lost 2 bases, with 7 bases spanning the gap. The CDR3 covers 14 residues. The CDR3 region is CASSLWARQETQYF. DNA for the CDR3: TGTGCCAGCAGTTTATGGGCCAGACAAGAGACCCAGTACTTC.

This clonotype turned up a few times. This chain uses TRBV20-1 with TRBJ1-5, with no clear D. Germline assignment: CDR1 DFQATT and CDR2 SNEGSKA (reference sequence). The CDR3 spans 14 residues. V dropped 5 bases and J dropped 7 bases, with 18 bases sitting between them. CDR3 loop: CSAQSPAAGQPQHF. DNA for the CDR3: TGCAGTGCTCAAAGTCCGGCGGCAGGACAGCCCCAGCATTTT.

This clonotype was detected a few times. The chain combines TRBV28 with TRBJ2-4; 11 bases line up with TRBD1. Trimming at V came to 2 bases and at J to 9 bases, leaving 6 bases not matched to a gene. This CDR3 is 15 amino acids long. CDR1 is MDHEN, CDR2 SYDVKM, per germline. CDR3 DNA: TGTGCCAGCAGTTTAACGGACAGGGGGCTTTCCATTCAGTACTTC. Residues: CASSLTDRGLSIQYF.

This clonotype has more than one count but fewer than ten. The chain employs TRBV28 and TRBJ1-2, with D possibly TRBD1 on 5 matching bases. Germline loops: CDR1 MDHEN, CDR2 SYDVKM. The CDR3 consists of 14 residues. The germline V and J ends were trimmed by 7 bases and 7 bases, with 19 bases remaining between them. The CDR3, as DNA: TGTGCCAGCACCCTTTACCGGGGCGTAGGTGGCTACACCTTC. Its translation is CASTLYRGVGGYTF.

In regard to this clonotype: At one end, the junction sequence differs from germline, possibly due to a read error. V usage is TRBV2 and J usage is TRBJ1-1; weak D call: TRBD1 (5 bases). This CDR3 is built from 14 residues. Per germline, CDR1 SNHLY and CDR2 FYNNEI. The CDR3 DNA reads as TGTGCCAGCCGTGAGGACGGACACAGCACTGAAGCTTTCTTT. This sequence encodes CASREDGHSTEAFF. Filled out from reference TRBV2 and TRBJ1-1, the complete variable domain reads EPEVTQTPSHQVTQMGQEVILRCVPISNHLYFYWYRQILGQKVEFLVSFYNNEISEKSEIFDDQFSVERPDGSNFTLKIRSTKLEDSAMYFCASREDGHSTEAFFGQGTRLTVV.

This clonotype turned up a few times. The chain joins TRBV29-1 to TRBJ1-1; 7 nucleotides agree with TRBD1. Losses at the gene ends were 4 bases for V and 6 bases for J; bases not matched to a gene: 14. Germline values: CDR1 SQVTM, CDR2 ANQGSEA. The CDR3 spans 15 residues. The CDR3 sequence is CSVVNLGGTVPEAFF. CDR3 DNA: TGCAGCGTTGTCAATCTCGGAGGGACAGTCCCTGAAGCTTTCTTT. Variable domain in full (rest from reference TRBV29-1 and TRBJ1-1): SAVISQKPSRDICQRGTSLTIQCQVDSQVTMMFWYRQQPGQSLTLIATANQGSEATYESGFVIDKFPISRPNLTFSTLTVSNMSPEDSSIYLCSVVNLGGTVPEAFFGQGTRLTVV.

The rearrangement links TRBV5-1 to TRBJ1-1; possibly TRBD1 for D (5 bases). V was trimmed by 0 bases and J by 5 bases, leaving 11 bases between them. The CDR3 totals 14 residues. Germline assignment: CDR1 SGHRS and CDR2 YFSETQ. CDR3 nucleotide sequence: TGCGCCAGCAGCTTGGCCGGGGGTGCAACTGAAGCTTTCTTT. This sequence encodes CASSLAGGATEAFF.

The chain has TRBV11-2 and TRBJ2-4; no clear D. The CDR3 is 13 residues long. Germline lookup yields CDR1 SGHAT and CDR2 FQNNGV. Between the trimmed V and J ends, which lost 5 bases and 8 bases, there was a span of 13 bases. CDR3 nucleotides: TGTGCCAGCAGCATCTCGTCGAAGGACATTCAGTACTTC. As protein: CASSISSKDIQYF.

The sample holds a few counts of this clonotype. This chain connects TRBV7-9 to TRBJ1-2; no clear D. CDR3 length equals 15 residues. Deletions cut 1 base from V and 1 base from J, with 10 bases between. Germline V lookup: CDR1 SEHNR, CDR2 FQNEAQ (reference sequence). The CDR3 sequence: CASSLGIASNYGYTF. The CDR3 DNA follows: TGTGCCAGCAGCTTAGGGATCGCTAGTAACTATGGCTACACCTTC.

J is TRBJ2-3 and V is TRBV9, with D perhaps TRBD2 (6 bases). Germline CDR1 reads SGDLS; CDR2 reads YYNGEE. The germline V and J ends were trimmed by 3 bases and 4 bases, with 12 bases remaining between them. The CDR3 has 14 amino acids. CDR3 DNA: TGTGCCAGCAGCGCCCCAGCGGGTCCAGATACGCAGTATTTT. Translating gives CASSAPAGPDTQYF.

The genes are TRBV15 and TRBJ1-1; D remains ambiguous. Germline loops: CDR1 LNHNV, CDR2 YYDKDF (reference sequence). Trimming took 5 bases from V and 3 from J, leaving 16 bases between them. CDR3 size: 15 residues. CDR3 loop: CATSHRWSSDTEAFF. CDR3 in DNA: TGTGCCACCAGCCACCGTTGGTCCTCGGACACTGAAGCTTTCTTT.

The V call is TRBV2, the J call TRBJ2-3, with D possibly matching TRBD2 (6 bases). This CDR3 has 15 amino acids. Trimming shortened V by 6 bases and J by 4 bases, and 17 bases separated the two germline ends. CDR1 is SNHLY, CDR2 FYNNEI, per germline. CDR3 protein: CASSPNFGTADTQYF. CDR3 DNA: TGTGCCAGCAGCCCGAACTTCGGGACTGCAGATACGCAGTATTTT.

This clonotype has just a few counts. The CDR3 DNA reads as TGCGCCAGCAGCCAAGATGCTAGAGGCTTGGCTCTTTTCGGCTACACCTTC. Translated: CASSQDARGLALFGYTF. The V gene is TRBV4-1, the J gene TRBJ1-2; D uncertain. The CDR3 is made up of 17 amino acids. The V gene's germline CDR1 is MGHRA and CDR2 YSYEKL. Trimming pared 0 bases from V and 8 bases from J, leaving 22 bases between.